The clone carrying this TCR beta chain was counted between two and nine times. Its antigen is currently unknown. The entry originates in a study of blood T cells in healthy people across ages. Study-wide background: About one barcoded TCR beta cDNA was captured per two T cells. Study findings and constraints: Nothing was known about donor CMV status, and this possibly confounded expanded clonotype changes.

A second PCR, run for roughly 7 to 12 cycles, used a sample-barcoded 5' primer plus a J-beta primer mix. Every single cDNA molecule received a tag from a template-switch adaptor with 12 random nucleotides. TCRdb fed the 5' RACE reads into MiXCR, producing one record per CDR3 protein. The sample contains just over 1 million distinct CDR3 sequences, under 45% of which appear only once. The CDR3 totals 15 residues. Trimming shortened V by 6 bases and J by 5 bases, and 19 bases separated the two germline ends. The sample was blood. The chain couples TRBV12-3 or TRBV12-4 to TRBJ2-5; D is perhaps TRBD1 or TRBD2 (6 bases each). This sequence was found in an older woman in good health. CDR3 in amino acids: CASRPARGGGETQYF. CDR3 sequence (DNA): TGTGCCAGCAGGCCCGCCAGGGGAGGCGGTGAGACCCAGTACTTC.